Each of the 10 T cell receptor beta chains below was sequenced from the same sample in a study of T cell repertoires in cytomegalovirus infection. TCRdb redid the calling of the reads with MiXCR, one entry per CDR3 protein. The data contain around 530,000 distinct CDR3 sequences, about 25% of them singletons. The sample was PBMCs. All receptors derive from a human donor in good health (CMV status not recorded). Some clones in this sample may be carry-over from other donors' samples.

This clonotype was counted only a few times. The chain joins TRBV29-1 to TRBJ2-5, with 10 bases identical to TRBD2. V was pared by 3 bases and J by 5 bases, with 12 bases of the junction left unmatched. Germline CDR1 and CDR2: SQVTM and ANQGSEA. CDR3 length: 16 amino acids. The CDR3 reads CSVDLAGEGEVETQYF. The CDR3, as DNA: TGCAGCGTTGATCTAGCGGGAGAGGGGGAAGTTGAGACCCAGTACTTC.

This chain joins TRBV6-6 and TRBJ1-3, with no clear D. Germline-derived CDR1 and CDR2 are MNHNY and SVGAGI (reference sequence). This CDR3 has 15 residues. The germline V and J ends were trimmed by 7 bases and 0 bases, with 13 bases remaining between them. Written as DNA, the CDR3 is TGTGCCAGCATCTTAGAGACCCTCTCTGGAAACACCATATATTTT. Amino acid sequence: CASILETLSGNTIYF.

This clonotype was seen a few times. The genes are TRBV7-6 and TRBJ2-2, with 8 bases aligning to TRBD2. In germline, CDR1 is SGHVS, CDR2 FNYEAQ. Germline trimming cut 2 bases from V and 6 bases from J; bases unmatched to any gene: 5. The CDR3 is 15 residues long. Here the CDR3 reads CASSLRGLEAGELFF. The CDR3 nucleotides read TGTGCCAGCAGCTTAAGGGGACTAGAGGCCGGGGAGCTGTTTTTT.

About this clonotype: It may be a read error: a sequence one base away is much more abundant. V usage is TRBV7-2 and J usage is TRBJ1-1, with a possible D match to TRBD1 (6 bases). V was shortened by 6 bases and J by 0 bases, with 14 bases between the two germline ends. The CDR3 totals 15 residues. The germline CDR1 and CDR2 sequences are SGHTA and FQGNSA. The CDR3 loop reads CTSRPSGVMNTEAFF. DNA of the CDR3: TGTACCAGCAGGCCCTCAGGGGTTATGAACACTGAAGCTTTCTTT.

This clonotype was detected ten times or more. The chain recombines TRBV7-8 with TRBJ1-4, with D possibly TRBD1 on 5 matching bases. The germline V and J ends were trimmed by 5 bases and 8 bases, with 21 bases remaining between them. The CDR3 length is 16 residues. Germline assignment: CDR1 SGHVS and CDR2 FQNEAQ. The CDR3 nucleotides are TGTGCCAGCAGCCCGACCCGGGGGAGACGTGGAGAAAAACTGTTTTTT. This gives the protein CASSPTRGRRGEKLFF.

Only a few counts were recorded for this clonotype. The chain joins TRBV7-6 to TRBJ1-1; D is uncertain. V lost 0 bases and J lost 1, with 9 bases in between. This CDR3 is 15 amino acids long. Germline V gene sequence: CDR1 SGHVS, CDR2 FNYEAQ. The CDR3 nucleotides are TGTGCCAGCAGCTTAGCGGGGTGGGCGAACACTGAAGCTTTCTTT. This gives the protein CASSLAGWANTEAFF.

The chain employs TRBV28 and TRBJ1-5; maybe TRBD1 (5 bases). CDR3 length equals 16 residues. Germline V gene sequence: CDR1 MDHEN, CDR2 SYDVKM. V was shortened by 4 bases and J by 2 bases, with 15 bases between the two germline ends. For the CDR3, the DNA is TGTGCCAGCAGTTCCCAGAGACAGCATGGCAATCAGCCCCAGCATTTT. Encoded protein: CASSSQRQHGNQPQHF.

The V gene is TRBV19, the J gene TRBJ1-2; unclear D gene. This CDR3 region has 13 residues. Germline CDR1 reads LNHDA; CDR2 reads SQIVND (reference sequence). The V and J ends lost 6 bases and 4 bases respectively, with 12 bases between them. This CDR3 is CASSTDFTYGYTF. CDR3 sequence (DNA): TGTGCCAGTAGCACGGACTTTACCTATGGCTACACCTTC.

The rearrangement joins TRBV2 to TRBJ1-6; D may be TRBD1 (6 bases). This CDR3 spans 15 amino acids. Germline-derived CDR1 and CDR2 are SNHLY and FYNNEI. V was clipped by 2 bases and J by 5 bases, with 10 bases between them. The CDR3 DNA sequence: TGTGCCAGCAGTGAATCAGGGGCGAATAATTCACCCCTCCACTTT. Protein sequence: CASSESGANNSPLHF. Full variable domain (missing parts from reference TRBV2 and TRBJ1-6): EPEVTQTPSHQVTQMGQEVILRCVPISNHLYFYWYRQILGQKVEFLVSFYNNEISEKSEIFDDQFSVERPDGSNFTLKIRSTKLEDSAMYFCASSESGANNSPLHFGNGTRLTVT.

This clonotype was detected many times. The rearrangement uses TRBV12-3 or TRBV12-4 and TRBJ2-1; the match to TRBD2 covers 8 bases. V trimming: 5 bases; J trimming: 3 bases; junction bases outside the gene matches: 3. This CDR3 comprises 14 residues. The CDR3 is CASSPGTSYNEQFF. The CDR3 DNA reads TGTGCCAGCAGTCCCGGGACTAGCTACAATGAGCAGTTCTTC.